This T cell receptor beta chain was identified during a study of blood T cell repertoires in COVID-19. In the authors' workflow: Nucleated cell number was recorded as an estimate derived from reference gene primer amplification. Produced via immunoSEQ multiplex PCR; TCRdb's table is partial and in-frame only. D and trimming were read from the DNA, whereas the V and J calls and clone size are those reported in that table. The sample records roughly 280,000 clones, approximately 81% being singletons. The CDR3 covers 18 residues. Germline-derived CDR1 and CDR2 are PRHDT and FYEKMQ (reference sequence). V lost 2 bases to trimming and J lost 4 bases, with 21 bases between them. This clone was counted once.

The sequence was collected from a man in his sixties with acute or convalescent COVID-19. Sequencing was carried out using peripheral blood. This chain links TRBV13 with TRBJ2-1; weak D call: TRBD2 (7 bases). In DNA, the CDR3 is TGTGCCAGCAGCTTACCCCCCGGGGGGCGGGGAGTTTACAATGAGCAGTTCTTC. Its translation is CASSLPPGGRGVYNEQFF.